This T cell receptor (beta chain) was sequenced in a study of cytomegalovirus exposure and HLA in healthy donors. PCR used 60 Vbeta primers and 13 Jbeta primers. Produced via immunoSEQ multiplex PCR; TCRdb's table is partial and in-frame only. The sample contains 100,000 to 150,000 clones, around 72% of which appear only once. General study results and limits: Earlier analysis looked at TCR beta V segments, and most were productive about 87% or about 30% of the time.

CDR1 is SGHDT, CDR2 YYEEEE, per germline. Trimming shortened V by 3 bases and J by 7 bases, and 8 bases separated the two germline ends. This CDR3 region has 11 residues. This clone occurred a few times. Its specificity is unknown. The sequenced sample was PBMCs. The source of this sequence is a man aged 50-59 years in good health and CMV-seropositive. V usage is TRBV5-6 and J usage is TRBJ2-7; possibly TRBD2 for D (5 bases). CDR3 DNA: TGTGCCAGCAGCTCGTCGGGAGAGCAGTACTTC. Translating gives CASSSSGEQYF.